The rows below give T cell receptor beta chains drawn from one sample of a study of T cells in Graves' hyperthyroidism and ophthalmopathy. TCRdb recomputed calls from the multiplex PCR reads with MiXCR, one row per CDR3 protein. The sample includes hundreds of thousands of distinct CDR3 sequences, 12% to 15% seen only once; the top ten take roughly a tenth. Source material: blood. The receptors derive from a woman between 18 and 29 years old with Graves' hyperthyroidism. Both conserved end residues are part of each CDR3. Fields, in order: V gene, D gene, clone size, J gene, CDR3 DNA, CDR3 protein. The D gene is left open where the match is weak. A clone size is listed for some rows: how often the clone was seen (once, few, many), or a class if it is expanded.

v_gene: TRBV5-6; d_gene: NA; abundance: NA; j_gene: TRBJ1-2; CDR3nt: TGTGCCAGCAGCTTTGTAGCAGGGGAAGAGTATGGCTACACCTTC; CDR3aa: CASSFVAGEEYGYTF
v_gene: TRBV5-6; d_gene: NA; abundance: few; j_gene: TRBJ1-2; CDR3nt: TGTGCCAGCAGCTTCGGTCCGGGGGCCCCAAACTATGGCTACACCTTC; CDR3aa: CASSFGPGAPNYGYTF
v_gene: TRBV4-1; d_gene: NA; abundance: few; j_gene: TRBJ2-3; CDR3nt: TGCGCCAGCAGTCAAGTGGGGACGACCTCAGATACGCAGTATTTT; CDR3aa: CASSQVGTTSDTQYF
v_gene: TRBV29-1; d_gene: NA; abundance: many; j_gene: TRBJ1-1; CDR3nt: TGCAGCGTTACGTACAGGGTTAACACTGAAGCTTTCTTT; CDR3aa: CSVTYRVNTEAFF
v_gene: TRBV30; d_gene: NA; abundance: many; j_gene: TRBJ2-7; CDR3nt: TGTGCCTGCCACCCCATTCGGGGGCTCTCCTACGAGCAGTACTTC; CDR3aa: CACHPIRGLSYEQYF
v_gene: TRBV15; d_gene: NA; abundance: NA; j_gene: TRBJ2-3; CDR3nt: TGTGCCACTCGTCTAGGGAATACGCAGTATTTT; CDR3aa: CATRLGNTQYF
v_gene: TRBV7-9; d_gene: NA; abundance: few; j_gene: TRBJ2-3; CDR3nt: TGTGCCAGCAGCTTAAGACAGCCCACGCAGTATTTT; CDR3aa: CASSLRQPTQYF
v_gene: TRBV3-1; d_gene: NA; abundance: NA; j_gene: TRBJ2-1; CDR3nt: TGTGCCAGCAGCCAATATGGACCCTACTACGAGCAGTTCTTC; CDR3aa: CASSQYGPYYEQFF
v_gene: TRBV28; d_gene: TRBD2; abundance: many; j_gene: TRBJ2-1; CDR3nt: TGTGCCAGCAGCCAAGTCCTGGGACTAGCATTTGAGCAGTTCTTC; CDR3aa: CASSQVLGLAFEQFF
v_gene: TRBV2; d_gene: NA; abundance: many; j_gene: TRBJ2-1; CDR3nt: TGTGCCAGCAGGGGATCCGGGGATGAGCAGTTCTTC; CDR3aa: CASRGSGDEQFF
v_gene: TRBV7-2; d_gene: NA; abundance: many; j_gene: TRBJ1-5; CDR3nt: TGTGCCAGCAGCTTAGCCCCGACGCGGGCGCCCCAGCATTTT; CDR3aa: CASSLAPTRAPQHF
v_gene: TRBV7-9; d_gene: TRBD2; abundance: NA; j_gene: TRBJ2-2; CDR3nt: TGTGCCAGCAGCTTAGGATCTAGCGGGTCCCGGCTGTTTTTT; CDR3aa: CASSLGSSGSRLFF
v_gene: TRBV9; d_gene: TRBD1; abundance: many; j_gene: TRBJ2-7; CDR3nt: TGTGCCAGCTCCCGACAGGGGGTGGACGAGCAGTACTTC; CDR3aa: CASSRQGVDEQYF
v_gene: TRBV9; d_gene: TRBD1; abundance: NA; j_gene: TRBJ2-6; CDR3nt: TGTGCCAGCAGCTTCCAAAAGACAGGGTCTGGGGCCAACGTCCTGACTTTC; CDR3aa: CASSFQKTGSGANVLTF
v_gene: TRBV29-1; d_gene: TRBD2; abundance: NA; j_gene: TRBJ2-1; CDR3nt: TGCAGCGTTGATCGCCCAGAGGGGACTAGCGGGCCTTCCTACAATGAGCAGTTCTTC; CDR3aa: CSVDRPEGTSGPSYNEQFF
v_gene: TRBV12-3/TRBV12-4; d_gene: NA; abundance: many; j_gene: TRBJ2-1; CDR3nt: TGTGCCAGCACCCAAACCGGAGGGGCGGATGAGCAGTTCTTC; CDR3aa: CASTQTGGADEQFF
v_gene: TRBV7-3; d_gene: TRBD2; abundance: many; j_gene: TRBJ2-1; CDR3nt: TGTGCCAGCAGCTTACTCCCGGGACTAGCGGGAGTTTCTCGCTACAATGAGCAGTTCTTC; CDR3aa: CASSLLPGLAGVSRYNEQFF
v_gene: TRBV11-2; d_gene: TRBD1; abundance: many; j_gene: TRBJ2-3; CDR3nt: TGTGCCAGCAGCTTACGTTCAGGACAGGGCACAGATACGCAGTATTTT; CDR3aa: CASSLRSGQGTDTQYF
v_gene: TRBV7-9; d_gene: NA; abundance: NA; j_gene: TRBJ1-1; CDR3nt: TGTGCCAGCAGCTTAGGTGAGGGGTCTGAAGCTTTCTTT; CDR3aa: CASSLGEGSEAFF
v_gene: TRBV6-9; d_gene: NA; abundance: NA; j_gene: TRBJ2-7; CDR3nt: TGTGCCAGCAGTTACCGAGGGCCCTACGAGCAGTACTTC; CDR3aa: CASSYRGPYEQYF
v_gene: TRBV20-1; d_gene: NA; abundance: few; j_gene: TRBJ1-4; CDR3nt: TGCAGTGCTAGACAGGGGATTAATGAAAAACTGTTTTTT; CDR3aa: CSARQGINEKLFF
v_gene: TRBV29-1; d_gene: NA; abundance: NA; j_gene: TRBJ2-3; CDR3nt: TGCAGCGTTAATGGCGGCGGGTTCACAGATACGCAGTATTTT; CDR3aa: CSVNGGGFTDTQYF
v_gene: TRBV14; d_gene: NA; abundance: NA; j_gene: TRBJ1-2; CDR3nt: TGTGCCAGCAGCTTCTCTCAGGGACGGGGGAGCATCGATGGCTACACCTTC; CDR3aa: CASSFSQGRGSIDGYTF